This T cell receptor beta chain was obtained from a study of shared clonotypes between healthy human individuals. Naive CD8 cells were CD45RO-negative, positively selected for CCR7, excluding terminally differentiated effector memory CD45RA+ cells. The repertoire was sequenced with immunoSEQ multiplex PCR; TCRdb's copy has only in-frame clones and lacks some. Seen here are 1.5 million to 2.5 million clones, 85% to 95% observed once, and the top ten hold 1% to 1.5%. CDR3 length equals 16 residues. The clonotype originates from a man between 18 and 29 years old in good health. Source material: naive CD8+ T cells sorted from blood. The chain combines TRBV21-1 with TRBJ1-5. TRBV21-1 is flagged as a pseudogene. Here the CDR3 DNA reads TGTGCCAGCAGCAAAGTCCGGGGACTTGTCTATCAGCCCCAGCATTTT. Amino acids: CASSKVRGLVYQPQHF.